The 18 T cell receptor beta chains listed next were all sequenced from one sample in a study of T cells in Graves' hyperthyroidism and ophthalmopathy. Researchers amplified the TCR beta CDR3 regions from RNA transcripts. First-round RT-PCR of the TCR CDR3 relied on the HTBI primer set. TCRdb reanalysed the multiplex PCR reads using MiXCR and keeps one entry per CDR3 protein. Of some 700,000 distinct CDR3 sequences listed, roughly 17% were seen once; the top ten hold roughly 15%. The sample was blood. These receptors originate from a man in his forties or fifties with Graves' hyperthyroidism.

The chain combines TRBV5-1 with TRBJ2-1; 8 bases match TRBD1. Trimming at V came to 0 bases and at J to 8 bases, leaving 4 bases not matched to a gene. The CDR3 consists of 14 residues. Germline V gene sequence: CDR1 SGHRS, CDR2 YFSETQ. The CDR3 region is CASSLGQGRDEQFF. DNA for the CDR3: TGCGCCAGCAGCTTGGGACAGGGGCGCGATGAGCAGTTCTTC.

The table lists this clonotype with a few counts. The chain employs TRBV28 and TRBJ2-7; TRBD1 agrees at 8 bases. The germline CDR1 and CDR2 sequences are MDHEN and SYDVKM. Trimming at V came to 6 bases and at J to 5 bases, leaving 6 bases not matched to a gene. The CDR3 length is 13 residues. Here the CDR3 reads CASSWARGHEQYF. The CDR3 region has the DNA TGTGCCAGCAGCTGGGCCAGGGGGCACGAGCAGTACTTC.

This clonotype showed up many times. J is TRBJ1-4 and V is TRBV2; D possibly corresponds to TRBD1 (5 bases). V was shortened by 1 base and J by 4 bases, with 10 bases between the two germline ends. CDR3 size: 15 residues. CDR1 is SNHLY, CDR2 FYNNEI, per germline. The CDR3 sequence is CASSEEGLSNEKLFF. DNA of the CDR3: TGTGCCAGCAGTGAAGAGGGGTTGAGTAATGAAAAACTGTTTTTT.

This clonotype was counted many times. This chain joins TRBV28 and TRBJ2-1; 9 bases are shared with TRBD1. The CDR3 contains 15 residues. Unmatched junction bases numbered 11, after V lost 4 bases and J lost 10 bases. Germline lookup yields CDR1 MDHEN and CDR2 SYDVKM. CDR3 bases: TGTGCCAGCAGTTCAGGGACAGGGACAGGGAGAGAGCAGTTCTTC. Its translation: CASSSGTGTGREQFF.

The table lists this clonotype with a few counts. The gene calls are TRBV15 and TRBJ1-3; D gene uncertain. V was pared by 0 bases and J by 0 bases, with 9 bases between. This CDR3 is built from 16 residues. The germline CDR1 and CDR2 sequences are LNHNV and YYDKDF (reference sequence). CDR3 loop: CATSRDSSLSGNTIYF. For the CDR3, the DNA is TGTGCCACCAGCAGAGATAGTAGCCTCTCTGGAAACACCATATATTTT.

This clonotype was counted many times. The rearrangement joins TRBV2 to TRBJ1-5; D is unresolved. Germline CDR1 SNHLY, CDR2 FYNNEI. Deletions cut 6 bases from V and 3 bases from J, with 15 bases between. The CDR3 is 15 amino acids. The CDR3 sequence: CASSRRYMANQPQHF. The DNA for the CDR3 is TGTGCCAGCAGCCGGCGGTATATGGCCAATCAGCCCCAGCATTTT.

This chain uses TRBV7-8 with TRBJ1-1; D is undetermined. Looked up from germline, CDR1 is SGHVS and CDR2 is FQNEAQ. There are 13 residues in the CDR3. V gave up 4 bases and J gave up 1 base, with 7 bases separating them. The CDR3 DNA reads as TGTGCCAGCAGCTCGGCGCCGAACACTGAAGCTTTCTTT. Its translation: CASSSAPNTEAFF.

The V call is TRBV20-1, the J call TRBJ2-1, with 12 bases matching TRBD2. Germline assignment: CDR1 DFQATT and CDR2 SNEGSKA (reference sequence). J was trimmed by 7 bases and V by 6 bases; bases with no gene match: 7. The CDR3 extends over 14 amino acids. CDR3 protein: CSAPSGRAGNEQFF. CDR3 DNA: TGCAGTGCGCCTAGCGGGAGGGCCGGAAATGAGCAGTTCTTC.

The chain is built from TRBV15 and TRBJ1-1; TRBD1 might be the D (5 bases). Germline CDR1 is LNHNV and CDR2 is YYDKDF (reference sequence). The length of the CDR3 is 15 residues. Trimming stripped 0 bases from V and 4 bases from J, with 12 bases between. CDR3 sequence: CATSRDDRHFTEAFF. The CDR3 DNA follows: TGTGCCACCAGCAGAGATGACAGACACTTCACTGAAGCTTTCTTT.

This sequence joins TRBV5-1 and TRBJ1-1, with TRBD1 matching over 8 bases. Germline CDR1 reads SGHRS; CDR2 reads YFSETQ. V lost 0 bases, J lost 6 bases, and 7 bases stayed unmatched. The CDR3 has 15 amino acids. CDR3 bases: TGCGCCAGCAGCTTGGGGCAGGGGGCGTCCGCTGAAGCTTTCTTT. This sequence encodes CASSLGQGASAEAFF.

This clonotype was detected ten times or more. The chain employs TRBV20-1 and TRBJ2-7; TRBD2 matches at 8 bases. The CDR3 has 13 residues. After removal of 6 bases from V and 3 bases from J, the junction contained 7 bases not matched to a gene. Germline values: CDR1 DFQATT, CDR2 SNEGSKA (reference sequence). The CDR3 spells CSADAGRDYEQYF. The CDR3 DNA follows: TGCAGTGCCGACGCCGGGAGGGACTACGAGCAGTACTTC.

The CDR3 DNA follows: TGCGCCAGCAGCTTGGTTGGACAGGGGGAGACCCAGTACTTC. It is translated as CASSLVGQGETQYF. The V call is TRBV5-1, the J call TRBJ2-5; TRBD1 aligns across 9 bases. This CDR3 has 14 residues. Germline V gene data show CDR1 as SGHRS and CDR2 as YFSETQ. Trimming took 0 bases from V and 5 from J; bases not matched to a gene: 2.

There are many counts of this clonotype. CDR3 protein: CATSGTPDRGGSYNEQFF. The CDR3 DNA is TGTGCCACCAGTGGAACCCCGGACAGGGGGGGGTCCTACAATGAGCAGTTCTTC. The V gene is TRBV24-1, the J gene TRBJ2-1; TRBD1 agrees at 10 bases. Germline lookup yields CDR1 KGHDR and CDR2 SFDVKD. The CDR3 covers 18 residues. V was clipped by 5 bases and J by 1 base; unmatched bases: 10.

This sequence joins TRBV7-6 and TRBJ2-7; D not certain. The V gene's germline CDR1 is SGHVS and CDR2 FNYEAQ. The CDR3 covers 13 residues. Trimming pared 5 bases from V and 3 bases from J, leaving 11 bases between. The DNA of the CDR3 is TGTGCCAGCAGCCCCCGTTTAGGCTACGAGCAGTACTTC. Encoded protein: CASSPRLGYEQYF.

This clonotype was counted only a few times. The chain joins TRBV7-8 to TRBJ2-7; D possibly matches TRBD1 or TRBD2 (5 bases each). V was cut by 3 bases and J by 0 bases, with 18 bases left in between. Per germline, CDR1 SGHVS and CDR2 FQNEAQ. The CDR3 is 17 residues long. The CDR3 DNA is TGTGCCAGCAGCTTTGTTAAGACAGCGGCTAACTCCTACGAGCAGTACTTC. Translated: CASSFVKTAANSYEQYF.

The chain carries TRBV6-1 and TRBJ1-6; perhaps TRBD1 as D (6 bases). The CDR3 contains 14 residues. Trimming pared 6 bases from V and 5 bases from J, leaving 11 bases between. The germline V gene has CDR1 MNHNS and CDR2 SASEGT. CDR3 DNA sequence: TGTGCCAGCAGGACGGCAGGGGATAATTCACCCCTCCACTTT. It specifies CASRTAGDNSPLHF.

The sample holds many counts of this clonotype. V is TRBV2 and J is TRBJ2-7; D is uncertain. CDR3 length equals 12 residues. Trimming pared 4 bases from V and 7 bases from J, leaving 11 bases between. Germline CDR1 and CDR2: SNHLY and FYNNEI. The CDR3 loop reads CASSGTAREQYF. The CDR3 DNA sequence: TGTGCCAGCAGTGGGACGGCCAGGGAGCAGTACTTC. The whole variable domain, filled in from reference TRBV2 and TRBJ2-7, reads EPEVTQTPSHQVTQMGQEVILRCVPISNHLYFYWYRQILGQKVEFLVSFYNNEISEKSEIFDDQFSVERPDGSNFTLKIRSTKLEDSAMYFCASSGTAREQYFGPGTRLTVT.

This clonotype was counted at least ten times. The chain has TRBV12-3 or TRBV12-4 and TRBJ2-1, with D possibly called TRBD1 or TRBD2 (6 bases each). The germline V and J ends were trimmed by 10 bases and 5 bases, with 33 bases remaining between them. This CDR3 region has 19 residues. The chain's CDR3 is CAILSSAFWGARLNNEQFF. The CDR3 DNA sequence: TGTGCCATCCTCTCTTCCGCCTTTTGGGGGGCAAGACTAAACAATGAGCAGTTCTTC.